Described below is a single T cell receptor beta chain sequence and its context. This clone's antigen is unknown. No base qualities exist here, and no much larger clone lies one base off it. CD8 naive samples were CD45RO-negative cells positively selected for CCR7, giving a CD45RA+CCR7+ population that excluded TemRA cells. Donors were healthy HIV-negative adults with no recently reported acute infections or vaccinations. Every donor was a Caucasian adult living in Nashville, Tennessee, USA. Blood was obtained by leukapheresis, after which PBMCs were separated by Ficoll-Histopaque density gradient centrifugation and cryopreserved in liquid nitrogen vapor phase. Analytical flow cytometry was used to check the purity and quantity of every magnetically sorted T cell population. Genomic DNA was isolated from each sorted fraction and quantified by UV absorbance on a Nanodrop 2000c. Looking up the germline V gene yields CDR1 SGDLS and CDR2 YYNGEE. V and J lose 0 bases and 2 bases, and a span of 15 bases separates them. Spanning cysteine to phenylalanine, the CDR3 consists of 17 amino acids. The entry retains the CDR3 DNA only, 51 bases that are in frame from base 1.

Using the deep immunoSEQ assay, multiplex PCR amplified TCR CDR3 regions from genomic DNA. Extracted genomic DNA from each cell subset was spread evenly across all wells of several immunoSEQ 96-well plates, with each plate serving as a replicate. For sorted subsets, 150 to 250 ng genomic DNA, equal to 25,000 to 35,000 T cell genomes, was loaded into each replicate PCR. Purified libraries were quantified with a Qubit 3.0 fluorometer, sized on a Bioanalyzer 2100, and re-quantified with the KAPA Library Quantification kit. Every immunoSEQ 96-well plate was sequenced on a dedicated single-read 150-cycle Illumina NextSeq 550 flow cell. The study's processing was this. Because the immunoSEQ output held only junctional sequences and lacked quality scores, the filtering could not match the filtering applied to full-length reads. To assign V/J genes and CDR3, sequences were annotated against IMGT germline references using PyIR, a Python wrapper for IgBLAST v1.9. Reads with weak V/J assignments (E-value above 1e-6), missing CDR3, stop codons, out-of-frame junctions, or ambiguous translated residues were removed. V3J clonotypes were defined by identical inferred V gene, J gene, and CDR3 amino acid sequence. Percentage overlap between repertoires was computed as shared unique clonotypes divided by the size of the smaller repertoire. Three approaches were used to assess repertoire richness: RTK rarefaction, the Chao1 estimator, and Recon v2.1 estimates of unobserved clonotypes. For all TCRbeta clonotypes obtained by the gDNA method from a few donors, generation probabilities were computed with OLGA. Sourced from immuneACCESS, this table was stored by TCRdb with only in-frame sequences that have V and J called. A share of the clones is absent; for the studies checked, an unresolved V gene accounts for under half, and the remainder has no known explanation. Clone size and V and J calls were adopted from that table, with D and trimming inferred from the DNA. The sample table contains millions of clones; only one count was recorded for around 93% of them. Approximately 1.7% of the sample goes to the ten largest clones.

This entry comes from a study of shared clonotypes between healthy human individuals (TCRdb year 2020). About the full investigation: The cohort comprised a couple of women and a few men aged 18 to 49 years. For each donor, CD4 naive and CD4 memory were each run on three plates, CD8 naive on two plates, and CD8 memory on one plate. The study deeply sequenced blood TCR repertoires of five healthy adults to estimate repertoire size and the extent of clonotype sharing between individuals. Different laboratories and diverse techniques were used to prepare libraries and sequence TCR repertoires, to increase sequencing depth and limit assay-specific biases. Per donor, leukapheresis produced somewhere between about 0.85 and 10 billion PBMCs. General conclusions and limits of the study: The small number of donors limited the genetic and exposure-history diversity represented. Even with the large sequencing depth, rarefaction of the sorted-subset datasets indicated that sequencing was incomplete. Compared with non-shared clonotypes, clonotypes shared by all four sorted-subset donors had higher generation probabilities. Pairwise subsampling indicated that sequencing depth was expected to affect the degree of clonotype sharing among donors. Sampling was restricted to blood, and TCR repertoires in tissue are likely to differ from TCR repertoires in blood. Approximately 5% of naive CD4, 3.5% of naive CD8, around 2.3% of memory CD4, and more than 0.35% of memory CD8 clonotypes were shared across a few donors. Larger estimated clonotype richness was generally found for naive subsets than for memory subsets.

This clonotype was obtained from a man aged 18 to 29 in good health. Some clones in this sample may be carry-over from other donors' samples. Sequences were obtained from naive CD8+ T cells from PBMCs. What the cell subset or site label conveys for this sample: CD45RA+CCR7+. The sequence joins TRBV9 to TRBJ1-3; the best D guess is TRBD1, with 5 bases matching. The CDR3 reads CASSVAGGAAPGNTIYF. The sequenced DNA is TGTGCCAGCAGCGTAGCTGGTGGGGCGGCACCTGGAAACACCATATATTTT.